This T cell receptor beta chain was retrieved from a study of cytomegalovirus exposure and HLA in healthy donors. Study-level points and caveats: Relative to equally common others, HLA-associated TCR beta chains showed greater clonal expansion in a later analysis.

PCR employed 60 Vbeta and 13 Jbeta primers. Some clones are missing from TCRdb's copy, which holds only in-frame ones; the method was immunoSEQ multiplex PCR. This sample has some 79,000 clones, with around 78% found just once. To note about this clone: Its antigen is unidentified.

Healthy bone marrow donors made up the donor group. V shed 4 bases, J shed 7 bases, and the junction held 10 bases outside the gene matches. This CDR3 comprises 14 residues. Germline loops: CDR1 SGHRS, CDR2 YFSETQ. Sequencing used PBMCs. The chain joins TRBV5-1 to TRBJ1-2, with 7 bases fitting TRBD1. This TCR was recovered from a male donor in good health and CMV-seropositive. The CDR3 loop is CASSPGTDGFGYTF. Here the CDR3 DNA reads TGCGCCAGCAGCCCCGGGACAGATGGTTTTGGCTACACCTTC.